This TCR beta chain came from a study of blood T cell repertoires in COVID-19. The overall study: The United States, Italy and Spain provided the acute and convalescent COVID-19 samples. T cells, B-cell-depleted T cells, or PBMCs provided the cDNA or gDNA that served as material.

The germline V gene has CDR1 MNHEY and CDR2 SVGEGT. Trimming pared 0 bases from V and 0 bases from J, leaving 5 bases between. The CDR3 runs to 15 residues. In the authors' workflow: Quantification of nucleated cells was approximated via reference gene primer amplification. The assay was immunoSEQ multiplex PCR, and TCRdb's table has in-frame clones only and misses some. V and J calls and clone size are copied from that table; D and trimming were computed from the DNA. Here the sample spans under 140,000 clones, 76% being singletons. Input material: peripheral blood. The receptor was isolated from an elderly woman with acute or convalescent COVID-19. V is TRBV6-2 or TRBV6-3 and J is TRBJ2-2; no clear D. The CDR3 reads CASSYSSANTGELFF. In nucleotides, the CDR3 is TGTGCCAGCAGTTACTCGTCAGCGAACACCGGGGAGCTGTTTTTT.